This TCR beta chain emerged from a study of OX40 agonist ivuxolimab in advanced cancers. With respect to the entire study: Ivuxolimab, which targeted the costimulatory receptor OX40 (CD134), was an agonistic, fully human IgG2 monoclonal antibody. Intravenous ivuxolimab was administered to patients every 2 weeks at six dose levels: 0.01, 0.1, 0.3, 1.5, 3 and 10 mg/kg. Among the approximately 50 dose-escalation patients, about 20 had hepatocellular carcinoma, roughly 15 melanoma, 9 renal cell carcinoma and 9 head and neck cancer. In the dose-escalation cohort, 82.7% of patients were male, and the mean age was 60 years with a range of roughly 20 to 80. Prior anti-PD-1, anti-PD-L1 or anti-CTLA-4 therapy was permitted, and checkpoint inhibitors had been received by 30% to 40% of dose-escalation patients. Partial responses occurred in three dose-escalation patients, of whom one had hepatocellular carcinoma and two had cutaneous melanoma. The point of sequencing TCRbeta in the periphery was to test whether ivuxolimab changed TCR sequence diversity and drove clonal T-cell expansion. The paper describes the monotherapy dose-escalation part (N of about 52 patients) of the phase I trial of ivuxolimab. Study-wide findings and limitations: In the 0.1-3.0 mg/kg groups, partial responders had among the lowest normalized peripheral clonal expansion, particularly in CD8+ T cells. Antigen specificity was not determined for the clonally expanded peripheral T cells. After ivuxolimab, expanded clones were on average more numerous among CD8+ T cells than among CD4+ T cells. At doses of 0.1 to 3.0 mg/kg, clonal expansion of both CD4+ and CD8+ blood T cells was observed from baseline to week 6. Low levels of normalized T-cell clonal expansion were also seen in some patients who did not respond.

To sequence the TCRbeta CDR3 region, genomic DNA was isolated from the sorted cells. The immunoSEQ Assay was used to sequence the TCRbeta CDR3 regions. What TCRdb holds here is the immuneACCESS table cut down to in-frame rearrangements. Part of the clones is not present; checked against another copy, under half of the missing clones reflect an unresolved V gene, and the others are unexplained. The sample table shows about 55,000 clones, and 75% to 90% are seen once. The ten largest account for about an eighth of the sample. The CDR3 contains 14 residues, cysteine and phenylalanine counted. Only the CDR3 DNA is retained, 42 bases long and in frame from the first base. The trial excluded patients who had a history of autoimmune disease or who were on systemic immunosuppression. Peripheral blood for TCR sequencing was collected from all dose cohorts at baseline, on cycle 4 day 1, and on cycle 7 day 1. Samples were obtained from an open-label, multicenter, first-in-human phase I dose-escalation trial of ivuxolimab. Adults with locally advanced or metastatic head and neck squamous cell, hepatocellular, melanoma or renal cell carcinoma were enrolled in the trial. Before TCR sequencing, CD4+ T cells and CD8+ T cells were sorted from peripheral blood as separate populations.

On this clone: The antigen it recognizes is unknown. The sample holds no much larger clone one base away, and base qualities are not on file.

The sample consisted of CD4+ or CD8+ T cells sorted from blood, taken in a trial of the OX40 agonist ivuxolimab. The V gene is TRBV12-2 and the J gene is TRBJ2-3; the table calls TRBD1, which could not be checked here. TRBV12-2 is a pseudogene locus. This clonotype originated in an adult with an advanced solid tumor such as melanoma, head and neck, liver or kidney cancer. The CDR3 has the sequence CASRLKGGTDTQYF. The sequenced DNA is TGTGCAAGTCGCTTGAAAGGGGGCACAGATACGCAGTATTTT.